This TCR beta chain is from a study of shared clonotypes between healthy human individuals. A remark on this clone: What it binds is not known.

The data were produced by immunoSEQ multiplex PCR, yet TCRdb's version contains in-frame clones alone and is incomplete. The table shows millions of clones, with 85% to 95% occurring only once. The germline V gene has CDR1 SGHNT and CDR2 YYREEE (reference sequence). The CDR3 sequence is 15 residues long. Trimming cost V 4 bases and J 7 bases, with 20 bases left between them. Study-wide results and limits: The researchers took only blood, and tissue repertoires probably look different. Sequencing depth was expected to affect clonotype sharing among donors.

Sequenced sample: naive CD4+ T cells from PBMCs. Subset of the sample: CD45RA+ positively selected. V is TRBV5-4 and J is TRBJ2-5; TRBD1 is a possible D gene (6 bases). This sequence originates from a man between 18 and 35 years old in good health. Some clones in this sample may be carry-over from other donors' samples. This CDR3 reads CASSQGLQGPGTQYF. CDR3 sequence (DNA): TGTGCCAGCAGCCAGGGGTTACAGGGCCCGGGGACCCAGTACTTC.